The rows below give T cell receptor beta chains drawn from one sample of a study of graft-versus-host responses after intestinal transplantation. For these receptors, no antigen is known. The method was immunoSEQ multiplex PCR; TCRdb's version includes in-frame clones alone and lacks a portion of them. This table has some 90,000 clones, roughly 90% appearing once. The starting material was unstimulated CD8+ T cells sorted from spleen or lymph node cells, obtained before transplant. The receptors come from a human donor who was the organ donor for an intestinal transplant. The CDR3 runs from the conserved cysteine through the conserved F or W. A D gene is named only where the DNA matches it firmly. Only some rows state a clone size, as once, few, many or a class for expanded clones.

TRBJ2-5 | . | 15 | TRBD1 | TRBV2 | CASILDRGQRETQYF | TGTGCCAGCATCCTTGACAGGGGGCAGAGAGAGACCCAGTACTTC
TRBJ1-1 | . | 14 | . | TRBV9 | CASSVGAVLTEAFF | TGTGCCAGCAGCGTTGGGGCTGTTCTCACTGAAGCTTTCTTT
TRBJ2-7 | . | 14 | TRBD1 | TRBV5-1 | CASSLAGGSYEQYF | TGCGCCAGCAGCTTGGCAGGGGGATCCTACGAGCAGTACTTC
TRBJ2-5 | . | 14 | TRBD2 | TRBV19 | CASSPASGQETQYF | TGTGCCAGTAGTCCGGCTAGCGGCCAAGAGACCCAGTACTTC
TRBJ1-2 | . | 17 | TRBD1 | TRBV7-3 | CASSLTPGTGPAYGYTF | TGTGCCAGCAGCTTAACGCCGGGGACAGGCCCGGCCTATGGCTACACCTTC
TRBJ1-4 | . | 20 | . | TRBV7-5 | CVRSLGGGRPLTATNEKLFF | TGTGTCAGAAGCTTGGGTGGGGGCCGGCCACTGACTGCAACTAATGAAAAACTGTTTTTT
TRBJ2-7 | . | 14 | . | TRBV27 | CASSFAGASYEQYF | TGTGCCAGCAGTTTTGCAGGGGCCTCCTACGAGCAGTACTTC
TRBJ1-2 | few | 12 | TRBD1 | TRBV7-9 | CASSPRQGGYTF | TGTGCCAGCAGCCCACGACAGGGCGGCTACACCTTC
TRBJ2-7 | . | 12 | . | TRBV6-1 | CAGSTRGYEQYF | TGTGCCGGCAGTACGAGGGGGTACGAGCAGTACTTC
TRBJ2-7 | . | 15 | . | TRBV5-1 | CASSLGQGLDYEQYF | TGCGCCAGCAGCTTGGGGCAGGGCCTGGACTACGAGCAGTACTTC
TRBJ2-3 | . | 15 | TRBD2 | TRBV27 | CASSRAGTSTDTQYF | TGTGCCAGCAGCCGAGCGGGGACTAGCACAGATACGCAGTATTTT
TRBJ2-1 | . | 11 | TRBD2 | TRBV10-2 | CASKRGLEQFF | TGCGCCAGCAAGCGGGGCCTTGAGCAGTTCTTC
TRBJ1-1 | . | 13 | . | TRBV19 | CASSIGQGSEAFF | TGTGCCAGTAGTATAGGGCAGGGGAGTGAAGCTTTCTTT
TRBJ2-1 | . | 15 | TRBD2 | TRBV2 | CASSNLAGGHNEQFF | TGTGCCAGCAGCAACCTAGCGGGGGGCCACAATGAGCAGTTCTTC
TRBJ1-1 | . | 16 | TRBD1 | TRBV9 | CASSVGGQGMNTEAFF | TGTGCCAGCAGCGTAGGGGGACAGGGAATGAACACTGAAGCTTTCTTT
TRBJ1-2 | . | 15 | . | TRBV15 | CATSRDPRLNYGYTF | TGTGCCACCAGCAGAGATCCCAGGCTAAACTATGGCTACACCTTC
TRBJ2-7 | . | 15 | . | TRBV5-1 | CASSLGAEGTYEQYF | TGCGCCAGCAGCTTGGGTGCAGAGGGAACCTACGAGCAGTACTTC
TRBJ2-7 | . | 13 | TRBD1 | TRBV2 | CASRGTESYEQYF | TGTGCCAGCAGGGGGACAGAGTCCTACGAGCAGTACTTC
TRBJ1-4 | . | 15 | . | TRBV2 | CASSPTRGRAEKLFF | TGTGCCAGCAGTCCCACGAGGGGGAGGGCTGAAAAACTGTTTTTT
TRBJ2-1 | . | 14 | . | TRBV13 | CASSLGYPRSEQFF | TGTGCCAGCAGCTTAGGGTACCCACGGAGTGAGCAGTTCTTC
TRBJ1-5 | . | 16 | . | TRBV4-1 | CASSQAHEYSNQPQHF | TGCGCCAGCAGCCAAGCCCACGAGTATAGCAATCAGCCCCAGCATTTT
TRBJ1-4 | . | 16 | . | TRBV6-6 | CASSYSIPGIGEKLFF | TGTGCCAGCAGTTACTCGATACCGGGGATCGGTGAAAAACTGTTTTTT
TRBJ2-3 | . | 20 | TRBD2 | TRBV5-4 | CASSLGGGWLAGISTDTQYF | TGTGCCAGCAGCTTGGGGGGGGGTTGGCTAGCGGGGATTAGCACAGATACGCAGTATTTT
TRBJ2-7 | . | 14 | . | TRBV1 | CTSSRRTSGYEQYF | TGCACCAGCAGCCGACGGACTAGCGGCTACGAGCAGTACTTC
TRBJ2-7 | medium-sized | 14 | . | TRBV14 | CASRVSGDTYEQYF | TGTGCCAGCAGGGTTTCAGGGGACACCTACGAGCAGTACTTC
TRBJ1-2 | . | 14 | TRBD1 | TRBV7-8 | CASSSRTGNYGYTF | TGTGCCAGCAGCTCCCGGACAGGGAACTATGGCTACACCTTC
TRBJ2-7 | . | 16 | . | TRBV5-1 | CASSQWREANSYEQYF | TGCGCCAGCAGCCAATGGCGGGAAGCTAACTCCTACGAGCAGTACTTC
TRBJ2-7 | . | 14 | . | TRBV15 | CATSRVQKPYEQYF | TGTGCCACCAGCAGAGTCCAGAAACCCTACGAGCAGTACTTC
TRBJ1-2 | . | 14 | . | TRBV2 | CASSEALQGGGYTF | TGTGCCAGCAGTGAAGCGCTTCAGGGCGGCGGCTACACCTTC
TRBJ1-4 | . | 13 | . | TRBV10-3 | CAIRQGTNEKLFF | TGTGCCATCAGACAGGGAACTAATGAAAAACTGTTTTTT
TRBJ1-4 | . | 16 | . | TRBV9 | CASSVEAGGPYEKLFF | TGTGCCAGCAGCGTAGAAGCGGGGGGGCCGTATGAAAAACTGTTTTTT
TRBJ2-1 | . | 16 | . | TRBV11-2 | CASTPLEGGAWNEQFF | TGTGCCAGCACCCCCCTTGAGGGGGGGGCCTGGAATGAGCAGTTCTTC
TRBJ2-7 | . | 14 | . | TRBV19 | CASNLGGLSYEQYF | TGTGCCAGTAACCTCGGGGGGCTCAGCTACGAGCAGTACTTC
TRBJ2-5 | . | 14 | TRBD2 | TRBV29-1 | CSTQNAGVQETQYF | TGCAGCACCCAGAATGCGGGGGTACAAGAGACCCAGTACTTC
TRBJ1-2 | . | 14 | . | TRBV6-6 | CASSPRQGVGGYTF | TGTGCCAGCAGCCCCCGGCAGGGCGTGGGGGGCTACACCTTC
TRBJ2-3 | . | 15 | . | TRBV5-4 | CASSLWRASTDTQYF | TGTGCCAGCAGCTTGTGGCGGGCTAGCACAGATACGCAGTATTTT
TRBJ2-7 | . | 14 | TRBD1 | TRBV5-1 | CASSPSGQGGEQYF | TGCGCCAGCAGCCCGAGCGGACAGGGTGGCGAGCAGTACTTC
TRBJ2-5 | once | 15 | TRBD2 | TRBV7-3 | CASSSYGGARETQYF | TGTGCCAGCAGCTCATACGGGGGGGCGAGAGAGACCCAGTACTTC
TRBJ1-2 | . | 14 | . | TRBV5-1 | CASSFRRNADGYTF | TGCGCCAGCAGCTTTAGACGGAATGCGGATGGCTACACCTTC
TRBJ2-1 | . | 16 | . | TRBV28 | CASSRNGGARRHEQFF | TGTGCCAGCAGTCGAAACGGAGGGGCTAGAAGGCATGAGCAGTTCTTC
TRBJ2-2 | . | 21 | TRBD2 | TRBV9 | CASSVRGGGAGALPNTGELFF | TGTGCCAGCAGCGTGAGAGGCGGTGGAGCGGGGGCCCTCCCGAACACCGGGGAGCTGTTTTTT
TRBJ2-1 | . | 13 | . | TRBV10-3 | CAIKAEPSPEQFF | TGTGCCATCAAGGCGGAGCCTAGTCCTGAGCAGTTCTTC
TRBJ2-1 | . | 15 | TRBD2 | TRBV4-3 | CASSHGTSGTYEQFF | TGCGCCAGCAGCCATGGGACTAGCGGCACCTATGAGCAGTTCTTC
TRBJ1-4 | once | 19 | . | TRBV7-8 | CASSLALLSRRKSNEKLFF | TGTGCCAGCAGCTTAGCGCTCCTCTCCCGGCGGAAGTCTAATGAAAAACTGTTTTTT
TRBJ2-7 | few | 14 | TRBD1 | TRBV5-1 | CASSLEGGWYEQYF | TGCGCCAGCAGCTTGGAAGGGGGCTGGTACGAGCAGTACTTC
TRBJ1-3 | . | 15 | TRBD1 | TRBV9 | CASSHTGGSGNTIYF | TGTGCCAGCAGTCACACAGGGGGAAGTGGAAACACCATATATTTT
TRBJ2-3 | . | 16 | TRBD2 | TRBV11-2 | CASSSRLAGGTDTQYF | TGTGCCAGCAGCTCTCGACTAGCGGGGGGCACAGATACGCAGTATTTT
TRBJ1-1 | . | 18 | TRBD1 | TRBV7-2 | CASSLEVGTGRKNTEAFF | TGTGCCAGCAGCTTAGAGGTCGGGACAGGGCGAAAGAACACTGAAGCTTTCTTT
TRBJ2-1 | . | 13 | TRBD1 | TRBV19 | CASSIDRGNEQFF | TGTGCCAGTAGTATCGACAGGGGCAATGAGCAGTTCTTC
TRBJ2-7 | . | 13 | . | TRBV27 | CASSLSGSHEQYF | TGTGCCAGCAGTTTATCGGGGAGCCACGAGCAGTACTTC
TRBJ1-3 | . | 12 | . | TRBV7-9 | CASSFLENTIYF | TGTGCCAGCAGCTTTCTAGAAAACACCATATATTTT
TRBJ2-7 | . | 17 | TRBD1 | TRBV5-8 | CASSPLGGTGFTYEQYF | TGTGCCAGCAGCCCACTTGGGGGGACAGGATTTACCTACGAGCAGTACTTC
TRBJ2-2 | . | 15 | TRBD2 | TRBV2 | CASRGTSGGPGELFF | TGTGCCAGCAGAGGGACTAGCGGGGGGCCCGGGGAGCTGTTTTTT
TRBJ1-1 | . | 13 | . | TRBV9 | CASSVGGSTEAFF | TGTGCCAGCAGCGTGGGGGGAAGCACTGAAGCTTTCTTT
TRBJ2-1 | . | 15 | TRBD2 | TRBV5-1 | CASKRGTSSYNEQFF | TGCGCCAGCAAGAGGGGGACTAGCTCCTACAATGAGCAGTTCTTC
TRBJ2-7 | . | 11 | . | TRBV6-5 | CASASSYEQYF | TGTGCCAGCGCTAGCTCCTACGAGCAGTACTTC